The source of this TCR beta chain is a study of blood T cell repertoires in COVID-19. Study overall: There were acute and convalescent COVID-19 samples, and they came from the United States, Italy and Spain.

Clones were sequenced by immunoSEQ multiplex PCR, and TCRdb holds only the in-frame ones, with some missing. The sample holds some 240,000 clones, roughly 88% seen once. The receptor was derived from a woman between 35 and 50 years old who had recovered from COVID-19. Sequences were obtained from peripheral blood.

The CDR3 here is CASSGGTVNTEAFF. Written as DNA, the CDR3 is TGTGCCAGCAGCGGCGGGACGGTTAACACTGAAGCTTTCTTT. The chain employs TRBV13 and TRBJ1-1; D is perhaps TRBD1 (5 bases). The V gene lost 5 bases and the J gene lost 2 bases, with 12 bases spanning the gap. The CDR3 loop spans 14 amino acids. Germline CDR1 is PRHDT and CDR2 is FYEKMQ (reference sequence).